A selection of T cell receptor beta chains follows, all from one sample in a study of radiation and T cells in renal cell carcinoma. This table comes from immunoSEQ multiplex PCR, and its TCRdb copy is limited to in-frame clones, with some not included. The data contain just over 150,000 clones, roughly 86% of them singletons. The source material was blood, sampled from a patient whose treatment included radiotherapy and nephrectomy. These receptors all stem from a woman between 50 and 59 years old with renal cell carcinoma. CDR3s include the opening cysteine and the closing phenylalanine or tryptophan. A row's size may be missing; if present it is once, few, many or a size class.

clone size,V gene,J gene,CDR3 protein
.,TRBV13,TRBJ2-5,CASSLELVVGEEETQYF
.,TRBV5-4,TRBJ2-3,CASSLRSEADTQYF
.,TRBV2,TRBJ1-6,CASSEGPYSPLHF
.,TRBV5-5,TRBJ1-4,CASSLVHTRSNEKLFF
.,TRBV6-5,TRBJ2-3,CASKAGAPTDTQYF
.,TRBV6-6,TRBJ1-1,CASSHSYRGDTEAFF
.,TRBV19,TRBJ1-1,CASMWGEDTEAFF
.,TRBV15,TRBJ2-1,CATSRTSGGYIYNEQFF
once,TRBV13,TRBJ1-2,CASSLGRGQRYGYTF
once,TRBV19,TRBJ1-4,CASSIQGLNEKLFF
.,TRBV7-8,TRBJ2-1,CASSLESGVAYNEQFF
.,TRBV6-1,TRBJ1-2,CASSVGSAGFSYGYTF
.,TRBV5-1,TRBJ2-7,CASSLERAHEQYF
.,TRBV5-1,TRBJ2-6,CASGPSSGANVLTF
.,TRBV2,TRBJ2-3,CASVVGLADTQYF
.,TRBV13,TRBJ1-3,CASSLDSSGNTIYF
.,TRBV9,TRBJ2-1,CASSADTASSYNEQFF
few,TRBV9,TRBJ2-3,CASSVDDFTDTQYF
.,TRBV5-1,TRBJ1-3,CASSLDMSSGNTIYF
.,TRBV7-2,TRBJ1-2,CASSLTGTRGYTF
.,TRBV18,TRBJ1-6,CASSPTQGQEIYNSPLHF
.,TRBV7-2,TRBJ1-1,CASSLEAGSNTEAFF
.,TRBV6-1,TRBJ1-2,CASSERQGTVYGYTF
.,TRBV6-1,TRBJ1-2,CASSENRVNYGYTF
.,TRBV5-1,TRBJ1-1,CASSSGTANTEAFF
once,TRBV19,TRBJ2-3,CASSIVAGRDTQYF
.,TRBV5-1,TRBJ1-1,CASSFRTGENTEAFF
.,TRBV5-4,TRBJ2-1,CASSLRVVGGNEQFF